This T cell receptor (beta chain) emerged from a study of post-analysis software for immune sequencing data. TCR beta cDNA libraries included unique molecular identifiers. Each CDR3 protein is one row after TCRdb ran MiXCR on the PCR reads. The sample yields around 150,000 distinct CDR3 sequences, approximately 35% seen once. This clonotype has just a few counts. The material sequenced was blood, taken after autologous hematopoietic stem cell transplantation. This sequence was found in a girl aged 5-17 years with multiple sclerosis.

CDR3 DNA: TGCAGTGCTAGAGCGGACCGGGACTATGGCTACACCTTC. It encodes CSARADRDYGYTF. This chain joins TRBV20-1 and TRBJ1-2; D unresolved. Germline assignment: CDR1 DFQATT and CDR2 SNEGSKA (reference sequence). The CDR3 sequence is 13 residues long. The V end lost 1 base, the J end lost 3 bases, and 9 bases lay between the germline ends.